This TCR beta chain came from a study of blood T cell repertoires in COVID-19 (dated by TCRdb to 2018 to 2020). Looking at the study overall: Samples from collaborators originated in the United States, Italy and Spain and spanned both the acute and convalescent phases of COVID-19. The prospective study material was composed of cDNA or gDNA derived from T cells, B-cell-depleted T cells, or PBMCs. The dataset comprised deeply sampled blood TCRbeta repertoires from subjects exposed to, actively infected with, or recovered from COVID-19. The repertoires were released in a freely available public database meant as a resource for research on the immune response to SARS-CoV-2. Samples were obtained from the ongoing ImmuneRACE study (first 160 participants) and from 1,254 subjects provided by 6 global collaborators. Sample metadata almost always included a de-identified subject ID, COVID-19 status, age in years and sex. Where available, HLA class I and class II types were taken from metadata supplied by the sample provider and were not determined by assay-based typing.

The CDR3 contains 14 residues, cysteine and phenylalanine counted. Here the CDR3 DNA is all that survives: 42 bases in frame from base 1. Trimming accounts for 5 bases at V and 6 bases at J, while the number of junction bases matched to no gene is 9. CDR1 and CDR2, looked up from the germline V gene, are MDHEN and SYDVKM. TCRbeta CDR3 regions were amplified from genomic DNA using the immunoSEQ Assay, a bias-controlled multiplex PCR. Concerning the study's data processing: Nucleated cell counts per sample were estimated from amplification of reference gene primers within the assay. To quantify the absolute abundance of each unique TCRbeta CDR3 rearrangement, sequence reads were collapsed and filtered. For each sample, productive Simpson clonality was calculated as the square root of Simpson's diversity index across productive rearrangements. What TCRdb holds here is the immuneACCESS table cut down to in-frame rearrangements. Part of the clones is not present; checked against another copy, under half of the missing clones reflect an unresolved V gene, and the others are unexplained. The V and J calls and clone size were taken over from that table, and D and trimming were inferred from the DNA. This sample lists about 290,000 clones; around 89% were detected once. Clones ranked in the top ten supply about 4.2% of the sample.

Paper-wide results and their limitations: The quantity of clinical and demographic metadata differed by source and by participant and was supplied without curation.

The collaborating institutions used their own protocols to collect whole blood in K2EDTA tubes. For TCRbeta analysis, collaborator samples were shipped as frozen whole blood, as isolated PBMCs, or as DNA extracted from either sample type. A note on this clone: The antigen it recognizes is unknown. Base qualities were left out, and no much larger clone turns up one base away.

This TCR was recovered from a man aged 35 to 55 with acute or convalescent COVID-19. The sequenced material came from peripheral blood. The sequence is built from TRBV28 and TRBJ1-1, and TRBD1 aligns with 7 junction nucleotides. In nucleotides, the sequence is TGTGCCAGCAGTCCCCGGACAGGCCGGGCTGAAGCTTTCTTT. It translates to CASSPRTGRAEAFF.